This TCR beta chain was sequenced for a study of response to subunit inactivated influenza vaccine. Whole-study findings and limits: After each seasonal influenza vaccination, few new T cells are recruited, the authors suggested.

CDR1 and CDR2 (germline): DFQATT, SNEGSKA (reference sequence). CDR3 length equals 13 residues. V dropped 5 bases and J dropped 2; count of bases not matched to a gene: 5. In regard to this clonotype: The antigen is not known.

In TCRdb, the RT-PCR reads were re-called with MiXCR into one record per CDR3 protein. In the table there are about 240,000 distinct CDR3 sequences, 9% to 15% of which are singletons. The specimen was non-naive T cells sorted from PBMCs, collected around 14 days before vaccination. The TCR was taken from a man aged 50-60 years who received an inactivated influenza vaccine. J is TRBJ2-7 and V is TRBV20-1; 8 bases map to TRBD1. In DNA form, the CDR3 reads TGCAGTGCTGCCCGGGACAGGCCCTACGAGCAGTACTTC. Translating it yields CSAARDRPYEQYF.